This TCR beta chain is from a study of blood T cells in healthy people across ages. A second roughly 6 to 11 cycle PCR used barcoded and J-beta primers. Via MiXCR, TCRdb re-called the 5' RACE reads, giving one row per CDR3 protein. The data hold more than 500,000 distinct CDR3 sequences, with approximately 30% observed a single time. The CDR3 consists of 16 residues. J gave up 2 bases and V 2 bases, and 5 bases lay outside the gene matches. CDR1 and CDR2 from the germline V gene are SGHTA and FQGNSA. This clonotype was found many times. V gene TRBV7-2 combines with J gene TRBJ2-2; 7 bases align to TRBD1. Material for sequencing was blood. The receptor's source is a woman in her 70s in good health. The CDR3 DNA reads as TGTGCCAGCAGCTTAAAGGGACAGACTAACACCGGGGAGCTGTTTTTT. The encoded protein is CASSLKGQTNTGELFF.